This entry features one T cell receptor (beta chain) sequence. The method was immunoSEQ multiplex PCR; TCRdb's version includes in-frame clones alone and lacks a portion of them. The sample lists over 25,000 clones, roughly 74% seen once, with roughly an eighth in the top ten. The CDR3 loop spans 15 amino acids. The germline V gene encodes CDR1 SGHNT and CDR2 YENEEA. V shed 5 bases and J shed 0 bases, with 12 bases lying between them. The record originates from a study of OX40 agonist ivuxolimab in advanced cancers. V gene TRBV11-3 combines with J gene TRBJ2-3, with D possibly called TRBD1 or TRBD2 (5 bases each). The starting material was CD4+ or CD8+ T cells sorted from blood, obtained in a trial of the OX40 agonist ivuxolimab. The TCR comes from an adult with an advanced solid tumor such as melanoma, head and neck, liver or kidney cancer. The CDR3 here is CASSKGTDSTDTQYF. The CDR3 bases are TGTGCCAGCAGCAAGGGGACGGATAGCACAGATACGCAGTATTTT. The variable domain in full, completed from reference TRBV11-3 and TRBJ2-3, reads EAGVVQSPRYKIIEKKQPVAFWCNPISGHNTLYWYLQNLGQGPELLIRYENEEAVDDSQLPKDRFSAERLKGVDSTLKIQPAELGDSAVYLCASSKGTDSTDTQYFGPGTRLTVL.